This T cell receptor (beta chain) was captured by sequencing in a study of T cell responses to AZD1222 COVID-19 vaccine. Comment on this clone: What it binds is not known.

Sequencing was performed with immunoSEQ multiplex PCR; in TCRdb, only in-frame clones are kept and a portion is missing. The sample includes 68,000 or so clones, 85% to 90% of them seen just once. Regarding the study as a whole: It was only a handful of AZD1222 recipients who were seropositive at baseline. Vaccine-associated CD4 TCRs ranged over spike, dominating at 160-218 and 743-854. There were mostly white British donors and more females than males, and clonal diversity was possibly underestimated. Elevations in Spike-specific TCR breadth and depth followed administration of two AZD1222 doses.

The sequencing used peripheral blood, collected on day 0 of AZD1222 vaccination. The origin of this receptor is an adult in good health.

The CDR3 loop is CASSQEGRDDQPQHF. In nucleotides, the CDR3 is TGCGCCAGCAGCCAAGAAGGCAGGGACGATCAGCCCCAGCATTTT. The chain recombines TRBV4-1 with TRBJ1-5; D is possibly TRBD1 (5 bases). The CDR3 sequence is 15 residues long. Trimming took off 0 bases at V and 5 bases at J, with 11 bases between the two ends. From germline, CDR1 is MGHRA and CDR2 YSYEKL.